This record concerns one TCR beta chain sequence. Its antigen is currently not known. No clone much larger than this one lies a single base away; base qualities are absent. The sample is drawn from a study of cytomegalovirus exposure and HLA in healthy donors (dated by TCRdb to 2015 to 2018). Describing the broader study: In an earlier analysis of around 540 of the donors, less than 350 Gb of sequence data and 90 million to 120 million unique TCR beta sequences from roughly 200 million T cells were reported. Class I and class II HLA loci were covered by the typing at four-digit resolution. A later genetic analysis took genome-wide SNP genotypes for about 60% of the roughly 670 donors and used that subset as a discovery cohort. Besides the first cohort of hundreds of subjects, a separate validation cohort made up of 95 to 150 different subjects was used. A later analysis re-examined previously published TCR beta repertoires from about 700 donors and added high-resolution HLA genotyping to investigate patterns of TCR occurrence. Roughly five DR-DQ haplotypes were handled as single units for association and clustering because linkage in the cohort was strong. Among about 360 genotyped donors of the cohort, an average of approximately 230,000 unique TCR beta nucleotide sequences were sequenced per donor, roughly 20% of them non-productive. To predict cytomegalovirus infection status, the study combined high-throughput TCR immunosequencing, statistical association of individual TCRs with disease status, and machine learning. The T cell repertoires of several hundred subjects were profiled by immunosequencing and related to cytomegalovirus serostatus. Of the 300 to 500 genotyped donors, 70% to 90% were placed in the genetic ancestry cluster associated with self-reported Caucasian donors. Every discovery cohort repertoire had been produced on one sequencing platform. An earlier analysis of a few hundred of the donors applied high-throughput TCR beta sequencing to assess whether each TCR beta V gene segment acted as functional or pseudogenic. The aim of the study was to test whether cataloging public T cell receptors could identify signatures of past pathogen exposure. Typing coverage varied by locus: 629-630 donors for A, B, C, DRB1 and DQB1; approximately 520 for DQA1; over 600 for DPA1; roughly 470 for DPB1. Alongside the repertoire data, information on donor age, sex, ethnicity and CMV serostatus was compiled. Rather than using new phenotypic data, the later analysis identified candidate immune exposures from TCR beta sequences and from how often those sequences occurred across donors. About 280 gigabases of sequencing data and around 88 million unique TCR sequences made up an early release that covered around 640 HLA-typed donors. Overall study outcomes, separate from this receptor: At a false discovery rate of 0.05, a later analysis linked under 20,000 TCR beta sequences to specific HLA alleles. V-gene and J-gene trimming of TCR beta chains was associated with a missense DCLRE1C variant in a later genetic analysis, and the association was replicated in an independent cohort. In this cohort, only TCR beta chains were sequenced, and detectable features were limited by the absence of alpha or paired-chain data. HLA typing was unavailable for some donors at each locus, so association tests used only the typed subset. A later analysis found that HLA-associated TCR beta chains were more clonally expanded and had lower generation probabilities than equally common non-associated chains. Because the 87-base-pair reads could not distinguish some IMGT-functional V segments, including TRBV6-2 and TRBV6-3, those segments were excluded. Linkage disequilibrium might explain the correlated functional status among segregating V segments, but an unknown experimental factor could not be excluded. In a later analysis, TCR association rates were found to vary across HLA loci, with the most associated TCRs seen for DRB1 alleles and the fewest for HLA-C alleles. Most TCR sequences were seen in very few donors, while some public TCRs were found in many individuals. A further reported finding was that TCR beta sequences accurately predicted the HLA-A and HLA-B alleles for most subjects in the first cohort. Roughly uniform sequencing depth across donors was assumed in presence/absence analyses, although this assumption may not hold. Several of the top co-occurrence clusters appeared to be linked to parvovirus B19, influenza, CMV and Epstein-Barr virus, according to a later analysis. Strong co-occurrence of HLA alleles, especially DR and DQ, made assigning TCR associations to individual alleles difficult. The sequencing pipeline was judged likely to have produced a cluster of highly shared sequence variants as a technical artifact. CMV serostatus was the only immune exposure information available for the cohort. A later analysis found that most CMV-associated TCR beta chains appeared HLA-restricted, with HLA associations seemingly driven largely by CMV exposure. According to a later genetic analysis, donors in an Asian-associated ancestry cluster had fewer N-insertions in productive TCRs than the roughly 670-donor mean. The classifier was reported to diagnose cytomegalovirus status with high specificity and sensitivity in both the original cohort and the validation cohort. The authors suggested that the approach could potentially be extended to other disease states and immunological phenotypes. An earlier analysis of approximately 570 of the donors showed that most TCR beta V segments appeared in productive rearrangements either about 87% or about 30% of the time, which broadly matched IMGT annotations. Because counts were too low, about 18 rarely observed V segments, including chromosome 9 orphons, were excluded from the earlier analysis of fewer than 650 of the donors. A total of roughly 160 TCR beta chains were listed by the study as associated with cytomegalovirus. Three of the identified cytomegalovirus-associated TCR beta chains were confirmed in vitro to be specific for cytomegalovirus antigens.

Library preparation employed the immunoSEQ multiplex PCR assay. For the multiplex PCR, a mixture combining 60 forward primers for TCR Vbeta segments and 13 reverse primers for TCR Jbeta segments was used. The CDR3 region of rearranged TCR beta genes was amplified from genomic DNA by a multiplex PCR assay. On the Illumina HiSeq System, the amplified TCR beta libraries were sequenced as 87-base-pair reads. As for how the authors treated the data: In a later analysis, roughly 80 million unique TCR beta chains were counted across the approximately 640 repertoires, and approximately 11 million of these chains were shared by at least two donors. Raw reads were error-corrected and collapsed into unique sequences by a nearest-neighbor algorithm in which closely related sequences were merged to remove PCR and sequencing errors. Alignment of CDR3 sequences to IMGT reference sequences was used to assign V, D and J gene segments. Each retained sequence needed at least a six-nucleotide match to both a V gene segment and a J gene segment. Rearrangements were called productive when the CDR3 lacked stop codons and stayed in frame with V and J; all others were non-productive. CDR3 was defined by IMGT convention, running from the second conserved V-encoded cysteine to the conserved J-encoded phenylalanine. Sequences without an unambiguous match to a single V gene segment were excluded from the earlier analysis of about 600 of the donors. In an earlier analysis of a few hundred of the donors, V segments were called functional above 56.7% productive rearrangements and were called segregating when the between-donor standard deviation exceeded 5%. To diagnose cytomegalovirus status from the catalog of TCR beta chain sequences, a statistical classification framework was built. In a later analysis, TCR nucleotide sequences were compared against IMGT/GENE-DB human TR gene sequences so that V and J genes could be assigned. Using the TCRdist pipeline, a later analysis assigned CDR3 sequences along with most-parsimonious VDJ recombination scenarios. A later analysis defined each TCR beta chain by its CDR3 amino acid sequence plus V-gene family, and excluded reads lacking a unique V-gene family. As a way to deal with suspected cross-contamination and a sequencing artifact, a later analysis dropped hundreds of nucleotide sequences that were highly shared and had low generation probability. In a later analysis, a clonal expansion index for each public chain was calculated from normalized within-repertoire ranks of inferred template counts. In a later analysis, generation probabilities were computed using a VDJ recombination model fitted to out-of-frame rearrangements, and the results were checked against IGoR. A later analysis scored TCR-TCR, TCR-HLA and TCR-CMV co-occurrence with hypergeometric tests, applying a repertoire-size bias correction to TCR pairs. To estimate false discovery rates, a later analysis permuted the HLA or CMV assignments 20 times. In a later analysis, co-occurring TCRs were grouped using DBSCAN, with TCRdist sequence similarity added in when clustering inside HLA-allele-positive subsets. Repertoires with fewer than 30,000 or more than 120,000 public chains were left out of co-occurrence clustering, as were four to six repertoires with anomalous nucleotide sharing. TCRdb took this table from immuneACCESS and kept in-frame rearrangements with V and J called. Such tables lack part of the clones; where checked against another copy, unresolved V genes explain under half of the gap, and the rest is unexplained. The V and J calls and clone size are taken from that table; D and trimming were inferred from the DNA. Present in this sample are about 140,000 clones, 75% to 85% of which were seen just once. In total, the top ten clones hold approximately 2.5% of the sample.

The germline V gene encodes CDR1 DFQATT and CDR2 SNEGSKA (reference sequence). From its cysteine to its phenylalanine, the CDR3 spans 10 amino acids. The kept DNA is CDR3 alone, 30 bases in frame from the first base. In total, just over 650 healthy bone marrow donors made up the cohort. At the time of sampling, all cohort members were nominally healthy, though unrecorded immune exposures were likely present. The donor was CMV seronegative and belonged to the group of around 350 seronegative cohort members. Every donor gave a peripheral blood sample, and the peripheral blood mononuclear cells from that sample were used for TCR beta sequencing. Genomic DNA extraction from the blood cell samples was performed with the Qiagen DNeasy Blood Extraction Kit.

Recombination connected TRBV20-1 to TRBJ2-1; confidence is insufficient to name the D gene. The material sequenced was PBMCs. This TCR was sampled from a man aged 50 to 59 in good health and CMV-seronegative. The nucleotide sequence is TGCACCCCATCCGGCAATGAGCAGTTCTTC. It codes for CTPSGNEQFF.